The present TCR beta chain was sequenced within a study of cytomegalovirus exposure and HLA in healthy donors. General study points: It was shown in a later analysis that HLA-associated TCR beta chains were more clonally expanded than other, equally common chains. As a later analysis revealed, the rate of TCR association differed by HLA locus, with DRB1 most and HLA-C fewest. The authors considered a cluster of highly shared sequence variants likely to be a sequencing artifact.

Primers for the PCR totalled 60 Vbeta and 13 Jbeta. Sequenced by immunoSEQ multiplex PCR; TCRdb stores in-frame clones only, minus some. This sample contains some 130,000 clones. Germline assignment: CDR1 SGHDT and CDR2 YYEEEE. V lost 4 bases to trimming and J lost 8 bases, with 15 bases between them. The CDR3 runs to 13 residues. A word on this clone: Its antigen is not known.

The source material was PBMCs. The chain couples TRBV5-6 to TRBJ1-2; the D gene is possibly TRBD1 (5 bases). The source is a woman between 35 and 50 years old in good health and CMV-seropositive. The CDR3 protein is CASSGRALEGYTF. In nucleotides, the CDR3 is TGTGCCAGCAGCGGCAGGGCCTTGGAGGGCTACACCTTC.